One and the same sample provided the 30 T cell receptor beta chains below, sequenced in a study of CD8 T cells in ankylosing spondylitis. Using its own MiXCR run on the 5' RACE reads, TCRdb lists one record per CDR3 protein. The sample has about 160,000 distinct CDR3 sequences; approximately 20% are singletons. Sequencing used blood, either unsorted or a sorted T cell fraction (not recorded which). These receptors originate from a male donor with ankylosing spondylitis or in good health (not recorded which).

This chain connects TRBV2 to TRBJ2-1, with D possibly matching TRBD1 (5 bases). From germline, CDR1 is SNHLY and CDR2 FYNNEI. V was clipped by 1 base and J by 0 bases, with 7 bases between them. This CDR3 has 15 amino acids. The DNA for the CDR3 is TGTGCCAGCAGTGAAGAGGGGAACTCCTACAATGAGCAGTTCTTC. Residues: CASSEEGNSYNEQFF.

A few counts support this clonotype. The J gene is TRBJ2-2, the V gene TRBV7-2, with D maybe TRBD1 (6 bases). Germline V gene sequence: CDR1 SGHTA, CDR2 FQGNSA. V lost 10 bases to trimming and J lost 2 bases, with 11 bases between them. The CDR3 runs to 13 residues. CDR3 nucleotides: TGTGCCACACAGGGTCCTAACACCGGGGAGCTGTTTTTT. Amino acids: CATQGPNTGELFF.

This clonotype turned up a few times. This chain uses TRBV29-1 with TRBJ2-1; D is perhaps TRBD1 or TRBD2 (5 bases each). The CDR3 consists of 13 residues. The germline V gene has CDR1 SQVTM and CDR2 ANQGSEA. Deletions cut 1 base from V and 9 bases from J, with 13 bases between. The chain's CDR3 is CSVEVSGTGEQFF. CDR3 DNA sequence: TGCAGCGTTGAAGTGTCAGGGACGGGTGAGCAGTTCTTC.

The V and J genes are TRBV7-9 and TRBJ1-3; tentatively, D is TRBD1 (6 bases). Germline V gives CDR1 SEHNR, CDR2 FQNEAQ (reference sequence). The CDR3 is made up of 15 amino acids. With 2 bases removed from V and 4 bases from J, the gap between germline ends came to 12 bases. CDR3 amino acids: CASSLSGARGNTIYF. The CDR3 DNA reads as TGTGCCAGCAGCTTATCAGGGGCGAGAGGAAACACCATATATTTT.

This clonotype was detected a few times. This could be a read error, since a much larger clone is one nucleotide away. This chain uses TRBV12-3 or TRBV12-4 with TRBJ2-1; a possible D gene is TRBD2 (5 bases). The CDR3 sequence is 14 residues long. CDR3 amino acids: CTSSPWELRHEQFF. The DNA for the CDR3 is TGTACCAGCAGTCCCTGGGAGCTGCGGCATGAGCAGTTCTTC.

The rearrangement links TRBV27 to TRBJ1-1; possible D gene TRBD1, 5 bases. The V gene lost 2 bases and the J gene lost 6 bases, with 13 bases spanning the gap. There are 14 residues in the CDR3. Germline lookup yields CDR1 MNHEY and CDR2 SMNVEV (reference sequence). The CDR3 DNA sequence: TGTGCCAGCAGTTTAAGTACAGGTATGTCTGAAGCTTTCTTT. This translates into CASSLSTGMSEAFF.

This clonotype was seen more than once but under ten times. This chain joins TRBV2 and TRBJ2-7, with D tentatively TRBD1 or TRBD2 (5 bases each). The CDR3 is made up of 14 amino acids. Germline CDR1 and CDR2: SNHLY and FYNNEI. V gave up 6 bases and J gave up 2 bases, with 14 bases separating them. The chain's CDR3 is CASSYGAPTYEQYF. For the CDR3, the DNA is TGTGCCAGCAGCTACGGGGCGCCTACCTACGAGCAGTACTTC.

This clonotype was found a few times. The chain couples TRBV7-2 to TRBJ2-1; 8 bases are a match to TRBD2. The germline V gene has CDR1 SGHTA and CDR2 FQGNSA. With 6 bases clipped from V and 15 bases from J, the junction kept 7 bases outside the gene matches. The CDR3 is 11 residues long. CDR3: CASSTGTSLFF. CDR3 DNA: TGTGCCAGCAGTACCGGGACTAGTCTGTTCTTC.

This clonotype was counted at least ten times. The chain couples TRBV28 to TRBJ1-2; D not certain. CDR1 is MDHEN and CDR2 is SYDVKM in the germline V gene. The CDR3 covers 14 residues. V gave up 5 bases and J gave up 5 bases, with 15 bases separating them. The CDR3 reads CASSPYDRGYGYTF. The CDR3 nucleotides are TGTGCCAGCAGTCCCTATGATAGAGGATATGGCTACACCTTC.

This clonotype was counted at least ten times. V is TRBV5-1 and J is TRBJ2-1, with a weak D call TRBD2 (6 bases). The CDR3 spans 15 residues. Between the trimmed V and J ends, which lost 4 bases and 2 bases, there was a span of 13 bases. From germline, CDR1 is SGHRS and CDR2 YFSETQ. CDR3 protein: CASSRTSTPYNEQFF. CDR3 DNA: TGCGCCAGCAGCCGTACTAGCACTCCCTACAATGAGCAGTTCTTC.

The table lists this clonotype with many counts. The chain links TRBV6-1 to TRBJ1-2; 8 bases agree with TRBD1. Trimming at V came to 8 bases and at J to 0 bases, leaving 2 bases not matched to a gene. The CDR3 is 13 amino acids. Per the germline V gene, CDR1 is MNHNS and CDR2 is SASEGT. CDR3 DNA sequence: TGTGCCAGCGGACAGGGACCTAACTATGGCTACACCTTC. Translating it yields CASGQGPNYGYTF.

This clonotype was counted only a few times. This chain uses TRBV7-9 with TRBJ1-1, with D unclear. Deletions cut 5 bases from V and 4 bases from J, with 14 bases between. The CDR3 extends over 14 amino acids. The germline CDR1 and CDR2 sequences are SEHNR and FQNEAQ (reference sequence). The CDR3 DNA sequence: TGTGCCAGCAGCCCCGTTTTAGAGGGCACTGAAGCTTTCTTT. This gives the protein CASSPVLEGTEAFF. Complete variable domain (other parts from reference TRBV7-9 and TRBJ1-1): DTGVSQNPRHKITKRGQNVTFRCDPISEHNRLYWYRQTLGQGPEFLTYFQNEAQLEKSRLLSDRFSAERPKGSFSTLEIQRTEQGDSAMYLCASSPVLEGTEAFFGQGTRLTVV.

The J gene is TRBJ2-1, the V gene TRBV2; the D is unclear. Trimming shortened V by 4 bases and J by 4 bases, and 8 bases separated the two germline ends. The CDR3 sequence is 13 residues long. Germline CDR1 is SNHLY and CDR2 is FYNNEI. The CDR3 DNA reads TGTGCCAGCAGTGCGGAGAAGTACAATGAGCAGTTCTTC. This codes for CASSAEKYNEQFF.

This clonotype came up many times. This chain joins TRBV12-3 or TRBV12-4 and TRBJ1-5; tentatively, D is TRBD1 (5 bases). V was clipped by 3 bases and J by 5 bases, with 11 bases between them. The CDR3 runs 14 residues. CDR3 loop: CASSFSQGDQPQHF. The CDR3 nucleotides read TGTGCCAGCAGTTTCAGCCAGGGTGATCAGCCCCAGCATTTT.

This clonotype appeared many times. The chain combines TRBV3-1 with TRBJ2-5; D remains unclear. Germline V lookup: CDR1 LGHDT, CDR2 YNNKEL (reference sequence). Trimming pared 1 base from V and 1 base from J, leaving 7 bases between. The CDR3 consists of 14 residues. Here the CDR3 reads CASSQGYTQETQYF. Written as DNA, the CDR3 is TGTGCCAGCAGCCAAGGCTACACCCAAGAGACCCAGTACTTC.

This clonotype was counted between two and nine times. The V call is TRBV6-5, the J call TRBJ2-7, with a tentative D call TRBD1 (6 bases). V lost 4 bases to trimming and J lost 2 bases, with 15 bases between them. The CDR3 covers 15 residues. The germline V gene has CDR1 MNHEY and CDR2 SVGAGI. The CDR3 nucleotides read TGTGCCAGCAGTTCTTATGGGGGCTCAACCTACGAGCAGTACTTC. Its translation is CASSSYGGSTYEQYF.

As DNA, the CDR3 is TGCAGTGCTACCCGGGCTTTAGTCAAAAACATTCAGTACTTC. This encodes CSATRALVKNIQYF. The chain recombines TRBV20-1 with TRBJ2-4; D ambiguous. The ends were cut back, 4 bases at V and 3 bases at J, with 13 bases in the middle. Germline assignment: CDR1 DFQATT and CDR2 SNEGSKA (reference sequence). The CDR3 consists of 14 residues.

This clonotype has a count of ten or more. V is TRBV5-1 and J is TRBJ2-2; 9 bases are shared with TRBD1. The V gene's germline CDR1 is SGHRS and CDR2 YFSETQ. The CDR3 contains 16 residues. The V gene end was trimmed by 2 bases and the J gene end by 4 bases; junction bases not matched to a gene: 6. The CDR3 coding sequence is TGCGCCAGCAGCTTTGCGGGACAGGGAGGCACCGGGGAGCTGTTTTTT. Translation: CASSFAGQGGTGELFF.

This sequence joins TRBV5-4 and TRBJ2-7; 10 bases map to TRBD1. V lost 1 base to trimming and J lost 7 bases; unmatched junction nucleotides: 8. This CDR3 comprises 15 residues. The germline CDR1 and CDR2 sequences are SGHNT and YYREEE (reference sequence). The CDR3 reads CASSLRGQGFREQYF. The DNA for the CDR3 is TGTGCCAGCAGCTTGAGGGGACAGGGGTTTCGGGAGCAGTACTTC.

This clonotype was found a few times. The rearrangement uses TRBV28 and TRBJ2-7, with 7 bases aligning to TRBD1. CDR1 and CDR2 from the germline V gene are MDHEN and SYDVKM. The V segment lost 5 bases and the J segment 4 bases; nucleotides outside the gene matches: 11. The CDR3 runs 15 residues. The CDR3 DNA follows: TGTGCCAGCAGTGTGACCGGGACAGCTAATTACGAGCAGTACTTC. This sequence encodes CASSVTGTANYEQYF. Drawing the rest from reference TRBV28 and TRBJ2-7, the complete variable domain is DVKVTQSSRYLVKRTGEKVFLECVQDMDHENMFWYRQDPGLGLRLIYFSYDVKMKEKGDIPEGYSVSREKKERFSLILESASTNQTSMYLCASSVTGTANYEQYFGPGTRLTVT.

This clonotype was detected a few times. CDR3 residues: CASSVGLAGAGNEQFF. DNA for the CDR3: TGTGCCAGCTCAGTGGGACTAGCGGGAGCGGGCAATGAGCAGTTCTTC. This rearrangement joins TRBV18 to TRBJ2-1; 14 bases align to TRBD2. CDR3 length: 16 amino acids. Germline V lookup: CDR1 KGHSH, CDR2 LQKENI. The junction had 6 bases not matched to a gene; V was cut back by 5 bases and J by 6 bases.

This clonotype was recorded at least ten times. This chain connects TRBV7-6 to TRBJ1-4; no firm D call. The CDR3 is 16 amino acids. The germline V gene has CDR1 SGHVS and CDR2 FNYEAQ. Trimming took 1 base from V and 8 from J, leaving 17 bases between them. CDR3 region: CASSLEEEAGWEKLFF. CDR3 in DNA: TGTGCCAGCAGCTTAGAGGAGGAGGCGGGTTGGGAAAAACTGTTTTTT. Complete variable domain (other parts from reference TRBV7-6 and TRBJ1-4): GAGVSQSPRYKVTKRGQDVALRCDPISGHVSLYWYRQALGQGPEFLTYFNYEAQQDKSGLPNDRFSAERPEGSISTLTIQRTEQRDSAMYRCASSLEEEAGWEKLFFGSGTQLSVL.

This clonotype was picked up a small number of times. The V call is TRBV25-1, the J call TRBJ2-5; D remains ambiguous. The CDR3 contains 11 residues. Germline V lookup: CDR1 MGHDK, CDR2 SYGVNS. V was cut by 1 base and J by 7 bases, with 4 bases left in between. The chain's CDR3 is CASSEWGTQYF. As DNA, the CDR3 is TGTGCCAGCAGTGAATGGGGGACCCAGTACTTC.

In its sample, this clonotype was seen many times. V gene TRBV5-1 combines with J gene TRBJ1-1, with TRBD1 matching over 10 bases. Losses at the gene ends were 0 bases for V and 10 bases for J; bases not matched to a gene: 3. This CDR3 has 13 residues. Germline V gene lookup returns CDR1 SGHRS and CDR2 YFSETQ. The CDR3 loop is CASSLGGQGGAFF. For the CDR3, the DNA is TGCGCCAGCAGCTTGGGAGGACAGGGGGGAGCTTTCTTT.

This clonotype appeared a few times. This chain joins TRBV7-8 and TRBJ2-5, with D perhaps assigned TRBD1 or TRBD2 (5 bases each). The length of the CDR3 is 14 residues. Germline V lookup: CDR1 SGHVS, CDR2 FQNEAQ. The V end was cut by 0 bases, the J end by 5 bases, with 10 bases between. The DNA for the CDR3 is TGTGCCAGCAGCTTAGCGCGTTGGGGGGAGACCCAGTACTTC. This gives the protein CASSLARWGETQYF.

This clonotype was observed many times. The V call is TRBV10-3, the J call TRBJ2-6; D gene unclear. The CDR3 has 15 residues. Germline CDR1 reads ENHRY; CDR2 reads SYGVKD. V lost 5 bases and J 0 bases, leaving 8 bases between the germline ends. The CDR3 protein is CAISNFASGANVLTF. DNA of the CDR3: TGTGCCATCAGTAACTTTGCCTCTGGGGCCAACGTCCTGACTTTC.

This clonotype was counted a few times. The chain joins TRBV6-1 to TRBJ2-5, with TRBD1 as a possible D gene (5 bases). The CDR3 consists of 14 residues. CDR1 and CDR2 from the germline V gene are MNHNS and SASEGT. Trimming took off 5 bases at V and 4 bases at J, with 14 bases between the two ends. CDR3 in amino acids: CASSQGHGGETQYF. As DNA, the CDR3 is TGTGCCAGCAGTCAAGGACACGGCGGAGAGACCCAGTACTTC.

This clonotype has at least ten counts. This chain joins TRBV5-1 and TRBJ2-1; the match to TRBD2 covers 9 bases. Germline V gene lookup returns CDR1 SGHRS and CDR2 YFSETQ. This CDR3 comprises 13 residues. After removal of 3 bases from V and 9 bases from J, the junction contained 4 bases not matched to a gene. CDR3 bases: TGCGCCAGCAGCTCCGGGACTAGCTTTGAGCAGTTCTTC. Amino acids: CASSSGTSFEQFF.

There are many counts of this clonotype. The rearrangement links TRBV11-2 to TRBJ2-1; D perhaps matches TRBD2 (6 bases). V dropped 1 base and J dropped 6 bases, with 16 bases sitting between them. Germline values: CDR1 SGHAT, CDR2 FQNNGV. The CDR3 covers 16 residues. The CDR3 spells CASSLAPGASGNEQFF. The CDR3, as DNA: TGTGCCAGCAGCTTAGCACCGGGAGCGTCGGGCAATGAGCAGTTCTTC.

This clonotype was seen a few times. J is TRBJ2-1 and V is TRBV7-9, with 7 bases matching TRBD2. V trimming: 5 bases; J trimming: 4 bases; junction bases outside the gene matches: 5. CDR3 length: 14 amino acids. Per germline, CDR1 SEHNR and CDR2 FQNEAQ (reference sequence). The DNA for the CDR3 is TGTGCCAGCAGCCAGGGACTACGGTACAATGAGCAGTTCTTC. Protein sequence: CASSQGLRYNEQFF.